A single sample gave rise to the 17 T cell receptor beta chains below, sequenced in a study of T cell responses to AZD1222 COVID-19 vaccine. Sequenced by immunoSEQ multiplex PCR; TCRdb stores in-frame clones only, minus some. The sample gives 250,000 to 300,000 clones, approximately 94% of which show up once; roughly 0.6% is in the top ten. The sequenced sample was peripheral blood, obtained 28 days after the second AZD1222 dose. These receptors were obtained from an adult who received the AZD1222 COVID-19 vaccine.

The CDR3 is CATSKAIGTYNEQFF. The CDR3 nucleotides are TGTGCCACCAGCAAGGCGATCGGGACCTACAATGAGCAGTTCTTC. The chain recombines TRBV15 with TRBJ2-1, with TRBD2 as a possible D gene (5 bases). The CDR3 covers 15 residues. V lost 4 bases to trimming and J lost 2 bases, with 12 bases between them. CDR1 and CDR2 from the germline V gene are LNHNV and YYDKDF (reference sequence).

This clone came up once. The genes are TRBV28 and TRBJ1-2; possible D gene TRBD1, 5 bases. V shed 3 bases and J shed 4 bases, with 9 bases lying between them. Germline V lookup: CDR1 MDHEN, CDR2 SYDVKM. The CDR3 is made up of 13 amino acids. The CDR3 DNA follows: TGTGCCAGCAGTTTTGGGGGTAGCTATGGCTACACCTTC. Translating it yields CASSFGGSYGYTF.

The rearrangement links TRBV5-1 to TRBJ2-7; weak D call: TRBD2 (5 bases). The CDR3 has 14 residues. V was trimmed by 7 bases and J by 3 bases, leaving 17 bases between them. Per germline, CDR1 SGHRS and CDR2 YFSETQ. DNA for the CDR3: TGCGCCAGCCATTGGCGGGCGGAATTCTACGAGCAGTACTTC. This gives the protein CASHWRAEFYEQYF.

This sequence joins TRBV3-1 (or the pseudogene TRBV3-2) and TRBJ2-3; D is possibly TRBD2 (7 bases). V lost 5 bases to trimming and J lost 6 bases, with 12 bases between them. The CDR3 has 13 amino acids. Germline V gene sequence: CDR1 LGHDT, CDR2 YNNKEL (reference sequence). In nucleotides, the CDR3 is TGTGCCAGCAGCGGGAGGGGGGTTGATACGCAGTATTTT. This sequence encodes CASSGRGVDTQYF.

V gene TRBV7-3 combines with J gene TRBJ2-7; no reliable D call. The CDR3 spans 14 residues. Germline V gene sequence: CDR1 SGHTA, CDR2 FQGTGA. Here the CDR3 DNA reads TGTGCTCCAGCGAAGCCGCCCTCCTCCTACGAGCAGTACTTC. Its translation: CAPAKPPSSYEQYF.

DNA of the CDR3: TGTGCCAGCAGCAAAGGGAGCTACTCTAGCGGGAGGGCGACGAAGACCCAGTACTTC. Amino acids: CASSKGSYSSGRATKTQYF. The V call is TRBV21-1, the J call TRBJ2-5; the DNA was not used to check the table's D call, TRBD2. TRBV21-1 is an annotated pseudogene. The CDR3 spans 19 residues.

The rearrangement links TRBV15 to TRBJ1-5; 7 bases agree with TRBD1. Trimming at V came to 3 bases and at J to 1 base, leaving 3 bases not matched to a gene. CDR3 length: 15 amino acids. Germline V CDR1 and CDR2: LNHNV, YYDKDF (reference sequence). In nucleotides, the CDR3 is TGTGCCACCAGCAGCCGACAGGGAAGCAATCAGCCCCAGCATTTT. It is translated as CATSSRQGSNQPQHF.

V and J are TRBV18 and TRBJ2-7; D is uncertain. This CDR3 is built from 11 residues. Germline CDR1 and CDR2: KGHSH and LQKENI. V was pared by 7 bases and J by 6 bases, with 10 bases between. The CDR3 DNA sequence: TGTGCCAGCTACTGGATGGGCGAGCAGTACTTC. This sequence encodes CASYWMGEQYF.

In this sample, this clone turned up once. The CDR3 here is CASSTGQNTGELFF. As DNA, the CDR3 is TGTGCCAGCAGCACAGGACAGAACACCGGGGAGCTGTTTTTT. This sequence joins TRBV7-9 and TRBJ2-2, with TRBD1 as a possible D gene (5 bases). The CDR3 length is 14 residues. Looked up from germline, CDR1 is SEHNR and CDR2 is FQNEAQ (reference sequence). Trimming took 5 bases from V and 1 from J, leaving 8 bases between them.

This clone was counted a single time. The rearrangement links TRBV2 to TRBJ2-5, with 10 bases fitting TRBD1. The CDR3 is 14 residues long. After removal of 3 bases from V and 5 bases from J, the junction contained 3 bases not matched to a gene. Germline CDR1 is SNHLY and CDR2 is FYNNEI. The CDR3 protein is CASSEDRGRETQYF. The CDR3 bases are TGTGCCAGCAGTGAGGACAGGGGGAGGGAGACCCAGTACTTC.

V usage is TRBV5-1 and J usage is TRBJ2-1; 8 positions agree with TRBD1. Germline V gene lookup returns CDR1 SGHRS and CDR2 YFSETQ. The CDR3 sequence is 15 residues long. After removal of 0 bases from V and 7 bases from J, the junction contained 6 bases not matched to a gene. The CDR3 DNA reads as TGCGCCAGCAGCTTGGCACCAGGGGGCTCGAATGAGCAGTTCTTC. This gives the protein CASSLAPGGSNEQFF.

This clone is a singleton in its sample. CDR3 sequence reads: CASSTWTGNTEAFF. As DNA, the CDR3 is TGCGCCAGCAGCACATGGACGGGGAACACTGAAGCTTTCTTT. V and J are TRBV5-1 and TRBJ1-1, with D hard to call. Germline V gene lookup returns CDR1 SGHRS and CDR2 YFSETQ. V lost 4 bases and J 1 base, leaving 11 bases between the germline ends. This CDR3 is built from 14 residues.

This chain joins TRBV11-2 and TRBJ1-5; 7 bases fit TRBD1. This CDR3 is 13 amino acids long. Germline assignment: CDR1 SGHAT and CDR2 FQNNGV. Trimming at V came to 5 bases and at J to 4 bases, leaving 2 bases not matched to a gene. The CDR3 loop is CASSPDRNQPQHF. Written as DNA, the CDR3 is TGTGCCAGCAGCCCGGACAGGAATCAGCCCCAGCATTTT.

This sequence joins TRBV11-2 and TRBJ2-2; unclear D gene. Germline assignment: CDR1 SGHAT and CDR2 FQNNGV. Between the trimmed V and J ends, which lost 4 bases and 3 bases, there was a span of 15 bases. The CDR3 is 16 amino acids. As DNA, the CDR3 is TGTGCCAGCAGCTGGCTTCATGGTTGGGACACCGGGGAGCTGTTTTTT. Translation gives CASSWLHGWDTGELFF.

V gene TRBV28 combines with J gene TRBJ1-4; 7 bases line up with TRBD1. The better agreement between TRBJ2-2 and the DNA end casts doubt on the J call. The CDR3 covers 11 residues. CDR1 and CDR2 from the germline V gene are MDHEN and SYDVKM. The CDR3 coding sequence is TGTGCCAGCCACAGGGGATGGGAGCTGTTTTTT. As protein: CASHRGWELFF.

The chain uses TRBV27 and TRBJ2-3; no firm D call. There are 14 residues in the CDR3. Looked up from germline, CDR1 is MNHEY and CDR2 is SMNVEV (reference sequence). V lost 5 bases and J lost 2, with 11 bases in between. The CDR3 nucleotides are TGTGCCAGCAGTAGGCTAGAATTCACAGATACGCAGTATTTT. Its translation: CASSRLEFTDTQYF.

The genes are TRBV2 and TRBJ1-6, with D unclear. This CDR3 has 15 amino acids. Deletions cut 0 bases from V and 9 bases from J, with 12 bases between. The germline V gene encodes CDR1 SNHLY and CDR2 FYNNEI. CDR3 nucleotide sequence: TGTGCCAGCAGTGAAGCGCGGAGGGCCGGTTCACCCCTCCACTTT. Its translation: CASSEARRAGSPLHF.